The sequence of this T cell receptor (beta chain) was determined in a study of blood T cells in healthy people across ages (dated by TCRdb to 2014 to 2015). A note on the overall study: In model experiments, template switching captured about one uniquely barcoded TCR beta cDNA molecule for every two T cells. To avoid experimental bias, donors of different ages were spread randomly across the sequencing lanes. Using deep sequencing normalized with unique cDNA molecular identifiers, the study measured how TCR beta repertoire diversity changes with age. Two additional independent replicas of 1 million unique cDNA reads from the same blood draw were analyzed for two donors (one aged 18 to 29 and one aged 80 or older). The donors were divided into four age groups: young (average about 16 years), middle-aged (about 41), aged (around 67) and long-lived (roughly 88). General findings and caveats noted by the study authors: As age increased, observed TCR beta diversity per million T cells dropped in a roughly linear way, and a significant reduction was already evident by age roughly 36. Because donor CMV infection status was unknown, age-related changes in expanded clonotypes were potentially confounded. Compared with the aged group, the long-lived group had more naive CD4+ T cells, fewer expanded clones and increased TCR diversity, suggesting age selection. Estimates of total diversity from one million sequenced T cells were regarded as lower bounds and underestimates. Conclusive comparison of naive and antigen-experienced compartments was prevented by the profiling of bulk unsorted PBMCs. Observed TCR beta diversity correlated strongly with the percentage of naive T cells measured by flow cytometry.

With regard to this clonotype: Its antigen is currently not known. At one end, the junction sequence differs from germline, possibly due to a read error.

Library method: 5' RACE. The instrument given in TCRdb is Illumina HiSeq 2500. A second PCR of about 7 to 12 cycles was run with a J-beta primer mix and a sample-barcoded 5' primer. A template-switch 5' adaptor carrying 12 random nucleotides introduced a unique molecular identifier onto each TCR beta cDNA molecule. Each sample yielded at least 3 million CDR3-containing paired-end reads. The Mint cDNA synthesis kit, primed by a TRBC-specific oligonucleotide, was used to synthesize first-strand cDNA from all RNA. All cDNA was treated with uracil-DNA glycosylase and then went through a first 18-cycle PCR with the universal primers M1SS and BC2_uni_R. Regarding the original processing steps: Normalization of each sample was performed by random selection of 1 million high-quality reads, each carrying a distinct molecular identifier. Reads sharing molecular identifiers were discarded rather than binned into consensus sequences. MiTCR, set to a Q25 quality threshold and the strictest error-elimination algorithm, was used for CDR3 identification, clonotype clustering and error correction. A nonparametric unseen species model using Euler transformation provided a lower-bound estimate of total TCR beta diversity. The raw public data were reprocessed by TCRdb itself: fastp quality trimming at Q25, MiXCR clonotype calling, in-frame beta chains only. Identical CDR3 protein sequences are pooled into one entry, listed with their most common genes and DNA. It is TCRdb's table, rather than the study itself, that gives the V and J calls and clone size. This sample is represented by roughly 2 million distinct CDR3 sequences; around 50% of them were singletons. Over 2% of the sample is in the top ten clones.

The donors were 40 or so Caucasian individuals from Russia, aged roughly 6 to 100 years, who were systemically healthy. Each donor gave around 9.9 milliliters of peripheral blood, collected into EDTA-treated Vacutainer tubes. PBMCs were isolated by Ficoll-Paque density-gradient centrifugation, with at least 6 million obtained per sample. Trizol reagent was used to extract total RNA from PBMCs, with at least 6 micrograms per sample. The percentages of naive CD45RAhigh/CD27high T cells were determined by flow cytometry on a PBMC aliquot from every donor. The specimen sequenced was blood. The source of this sequence is a middle-aged woman in good health.

The DNA reads TGCGCCAGCAGCGGGCCCTACGGGCAGTACTTC. Translated, this is CASSGPYGQYF. The sequence joins TRBV5-1 to TRBJ2-7, with the D gene call left open. The germline V gene gives CDR1 as SGHRS and CDR2 as YFSETQ. Including cysteine and phenylalanine, the CDR3 has 11 amino acids. Just the 33-base CDR3 DNA is kept, in frame starting at base 1. Reference TRBV5-1 and TRBJ2-7 genes cover what lies past the CDR3, so the full variable domain is KAGVTQTPRYLIKTRGQQVTLSCSPISGHRSVSWYQQTPGQGLQFLFEYFSETQRNKGNFPGRFSGRQFSNSRSEMNVSTLELGDSALYLCASSGPYGQYFGPGTRLTVT.